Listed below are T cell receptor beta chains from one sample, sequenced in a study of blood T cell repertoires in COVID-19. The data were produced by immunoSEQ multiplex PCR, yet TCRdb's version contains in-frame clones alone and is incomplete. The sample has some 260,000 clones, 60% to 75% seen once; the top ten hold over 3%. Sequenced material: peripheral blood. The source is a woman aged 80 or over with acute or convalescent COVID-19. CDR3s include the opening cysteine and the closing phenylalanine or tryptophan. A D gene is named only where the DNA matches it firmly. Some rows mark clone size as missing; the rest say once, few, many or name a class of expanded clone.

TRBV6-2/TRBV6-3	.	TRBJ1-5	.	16	CASSYPAGAGNQPQHF	TGTGCCAGCAGTTATCCGGCGGGGGCCGGCAATCAGCCCCAGCATTTT
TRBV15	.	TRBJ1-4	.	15	CATSRDRGGSEKLFF	TGTGCCACCAGCAGAGATCGGGGAGGCAGTGAAAAACTGTTTTTT
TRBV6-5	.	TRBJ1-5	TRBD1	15	CASRGTGGRHQPQHF	TGTGCCAGCAGGGGGACAGGGGGCCGACATCAGCCCCAGCATTTT
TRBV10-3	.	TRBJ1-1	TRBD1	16	CAIKTGTGGDNTEAFF	TGTGCCATCAAAACCGGGACAGGGGGTGATAACACTGAAGCTTTCTTT
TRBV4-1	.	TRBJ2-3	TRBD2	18	CASSQDLSSGGAGDTQYF	TGCGCCAGCAGCCAAGATCTGTCTAGCGGGGGGGCGGGGGATACGCAGTATTTT
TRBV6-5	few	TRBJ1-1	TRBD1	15	CASSPFGRGRTEAFF	TGTGCCAGCAGCCCCTTCGGCAGGGGGCGAACTGAAGCTTTCTTT
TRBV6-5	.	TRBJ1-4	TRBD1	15	CASSPRTGSNEKLFF	TGTGCCAGCAGCCCCCGGACAGGGTCTAATGAAAAACTGTTTTTT
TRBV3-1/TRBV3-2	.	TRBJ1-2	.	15	CASSQTNRGGEGYTF	TGTGCCAGCAGCCAAACAAATAGGGGAGGAGAAGGCTACACCTTC
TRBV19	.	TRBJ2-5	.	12	CASSVGRETQYF	TGTGCCAGTAGTGTGGGGCGAGAGACCCAGTACTTC
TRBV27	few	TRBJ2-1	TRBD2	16	CASSKWTSGSYNEQFF	TGTGCCAGCAGTAAATGGACTAGCGGGAGCTACAATGAGCAGTTCTTC
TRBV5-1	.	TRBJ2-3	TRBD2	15	CASRVAGGPADTQYF	TGCGCCAGCAGGGTAGCGGGAGGGCCCGCAGATACGCAGTATTTT
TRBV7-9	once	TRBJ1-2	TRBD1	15	CASSLTGGRKGTRTF	TGTGCCAGCAGCTTGACAGGGGGGCGCAAAGGTACTAGGACCTTC
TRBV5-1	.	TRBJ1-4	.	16	CASSSGSSFQNEKLFF	TGCGCCAGCAGCTCCGGGTCCTCCTTCCAAAATGAAAAACTGTTTTTT
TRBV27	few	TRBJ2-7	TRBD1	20	CASSLKDPRQGAVRPYEQYF	TGTGCCAGCAGTTTAAAGGATCCACGACAGGGGGCGGTTCGGCCCTACGAGCAGTACTTC
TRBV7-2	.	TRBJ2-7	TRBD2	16	CASSPPGIAGSYEQYF	TGTGCCAGCAGCCCCCCCGGAATAGCGGGAAGCTACGAGCAGTACTTC
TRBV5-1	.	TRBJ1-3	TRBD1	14	CASSLDRERYTIYF	TGCGCCAGCAGTCTGGACAGGGAGAGATACACCATATATTTT
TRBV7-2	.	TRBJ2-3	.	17	CASSILIMASGTDTQYF	TGTGCCAGCAGCATCCTTATTATGGCTAGCGGCACAGATACGCAGTATTTT
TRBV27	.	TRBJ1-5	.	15	CASSLSYNSNQPQHF	TGTGCCAGCAGTTTATCCTATAATAGCAATCAGCCCCAGCATTTT
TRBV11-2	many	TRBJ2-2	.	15	CASSLVGTNTGELFF	TGTGCCAGCAGCTTAGTCGGGACTAACACCGGGGAGCTGTTTTTT
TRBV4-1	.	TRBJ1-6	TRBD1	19	CASSQEDRGVSSYNSPLHF	TGCGCCAGCAGCCAAGAAGACAGGGGCGTAAGCTCCTATAATTCACCCCTCCACTTT
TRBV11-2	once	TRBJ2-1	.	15	CASSFRAAGFDEQFF	TGTGCCAGCAGCTTTAGGGCCGCGGGGTTCGATGAGCAGTTCTTC
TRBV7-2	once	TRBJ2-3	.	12	CASSPALDTQYF	TGTGCCAGCAGCCCCGCGTTGGATACGCAGTATTTT
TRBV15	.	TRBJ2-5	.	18	CATSRGSGGPRKGETQYF	TGTGCCACCAGCAGGGGTTCTGGCGGGCCCCGGAAAGGAGAGACCCAGTACTTC
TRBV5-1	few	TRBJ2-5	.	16	CASTPSPLSGQETQYF	TGCGCCAGCACGCCCTCTCCGTTGAGCGGCCAAGAGACCCAGTACTTC
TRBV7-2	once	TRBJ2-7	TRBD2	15	CASSLSTSGNYEQYF	TGTGCCAGCAGCTTGTCGACTAGCGGAAACTACGAGCAGTACTTC